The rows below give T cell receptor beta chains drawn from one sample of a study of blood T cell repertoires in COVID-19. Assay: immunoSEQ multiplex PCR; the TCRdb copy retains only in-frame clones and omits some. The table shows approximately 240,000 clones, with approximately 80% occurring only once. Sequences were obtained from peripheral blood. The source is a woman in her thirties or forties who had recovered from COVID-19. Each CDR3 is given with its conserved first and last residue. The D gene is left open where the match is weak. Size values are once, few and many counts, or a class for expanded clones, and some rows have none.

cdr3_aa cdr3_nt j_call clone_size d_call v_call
CASSSSYGYTF TGTGCCAGCAGCTCGAGCTATGGCTACACCTTC TRBJ1-2 - - TRBV11-3
CASSVQTDQPQHF TGTGCCAGTAGTGTCCAGACAGATCAGCCCCAGCATTTT TRBJ1-5 - - TRBV19
CASSLVFGGGATDTQYF TGTGCCAGCAGCTTGGTGTTCGGCGGGGGGGCCACAGATACGCAGTATTTT TRBJ2-3 - TRBD2 TRBV11-3
CASKAGETSNTQYF TGTGCCAGCAAGGCGGGGGAAACCTCAAATACGCAGTATTTT TRBJ2-3 once TRBD2 TRBV6-5
CASSSSRVNEQYF TGTGCCAGTAGTAGTTCCAGGGTGAACGAGCAGTACTTC TRBJ2-7 - - TRBV19
CASSLGQGVQWETQYF TGTGCCAGCAGCCTGGGACAGGGGGTCCAGTGGGAGACCCAGTACTTC TRBJ2-5 - TRBD1 TRBV4-2
CASSGQGDYGYTF TGTGCCAGTAGTGGACAGGGGGACTATGGCTACACCTTC TRBJ1-2 - TRBD1 TRBV19
CASSDDPGGQAEAFF TGTGCCAGCAGCGATGACCCAGGGGGCCAAGCTGAAGCTTTCTTT TRBJ1-1 few TRBD1 TRBV9
CASSPFGQGETEAFF TGTGCCAGCTCACCCTTCGGACAGGGAGAGACTGAAGCTTTCTTT TRBJ1-1 - TRBD1 TRBV18
CASSLGGRKVLGTEAFF TGTGCCAGCAGCCTCGGGGGGCGGAAGGTTTTGGGCACTGAAGCTTTCTTT TRBJ1-1 once - TRBV3-1/TRBV3-2
CASRISPGLAGVGEQYF TGTGCCAGCAGGATATCCCCGGGACTAGCGGGGGTGGGTGAGCAGTACTTC TRBJ2-7 - TRBD2 TRBV7-9
CASSSDRDRGYTF TGTGCCAGCAGCTCGGACAGGGATCGTGGCTACACCTTC TRBJ1-2 - TRBD1 TRBV7-9
CASSLGQENQPQHF TGCGCCAGCAGCTTAGGACAGGAGAATCAGCCCCAGCATTTT TRBJ1-5 - TRBD1 TRBV5-1
CASSVLRTSGGYNEQFF TGTGCCAGCAGCGTTCTTCGGACTAGCGGGGGGTACAATGAGCAGTTCTTC TRBJ2-1 - TRBD2 TRBV5-6
CASSPRAGQGDTEAFF TGTGCCAGTAGTCCCCGCGCGGGACAGGGTGACACTGAAGCTTTCTTT TRBJ1-1 - TRBD1 TRBV19
CASSLITLNYRGSNTGELFF TGCGCCAGCAGCTTAATAACATTGAATTACAGGGGGAGCAACACCGGGGAGCTGTTTTTT TRBJ2-2 - TRBD1 TRBV5-1
CASSYGGGADYGYTF TGTGCCAGCAGTTACGGGGGGGGAGCGGACTATGGCTACACCTTC TRBJ1-2 - - TRBV6-5
CASSQDRAVYGYTF TGTGCCAGCAGCCAGGACAGGGCGGTCTATGGCTACACCTTC TRBJ1-2 few TRBD1 TRBV6-5